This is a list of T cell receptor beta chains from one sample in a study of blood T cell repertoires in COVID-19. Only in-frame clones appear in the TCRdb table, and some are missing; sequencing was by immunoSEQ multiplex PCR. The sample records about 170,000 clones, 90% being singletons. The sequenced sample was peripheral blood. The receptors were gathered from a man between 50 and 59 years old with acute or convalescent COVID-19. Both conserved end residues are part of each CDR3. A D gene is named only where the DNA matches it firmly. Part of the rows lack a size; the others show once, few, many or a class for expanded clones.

CASSWGQGAYGYTF,TGTGCCAGCAGCTGGGGACAGGGGGCTTATGGCTACACCTTC,NA,TRBJ1-2,TRBD1,TRBV5-8
CASSAHRGENIQYF,TGTGCCAGCAGCGCGCACAGGGGGGAAAACATTCAGTACTTC,NA,TRBJ2-4,TRBD1,TRBV9
CASSSKGTGGKGQPQHF,TGTGCCAGTAGTTCAAAGGGGACAGGGGGCAAGGGACAGCCCCAGCATTTT,NA,TRBJ1-5,TRBD1,TRBV19
CASSPPTGRQETQYF,TGTGCCAGCTCACCGCCGACAGGGAGGCAAGAGACCCAGTACTTC,NA,TRBJ2-5,NA,TRBV18
CASSQIRGAGAPRNIQYF,TGTGCCAGCAGCCAAATACGGGGCGCGGGGGCCCCGCGAAACATTCAGTACTTC,NA,TRBJ2-4,NA,TRBV11-2
CASSQDKGSYAPQHF,TGCGCCAGCAGCCAAGACAAGGGGTCCTACGCGCCCCAGCATTTT,NA,TRBJ1-5,NA,TRBV4-1
CASTPTGFVPEAFF,TGTGCCAGCACCCCGACAGGGTTTGTGCCTGAAGCTTTCTTT,NA,TRBJ1-1,TRBD1,TRBV6-2/TRBV6-3
CASSPRDRGTGANVLTF,TGTGCCAGCAGTCCCCGGGACAGGGGGACTGGGGCCAACGTCCTGACTTTC,NA,TRBJ2-6,TRBD1,TRBV27
CASSLGGGTDTQYF,TGCGCCAGCAGCTTGGGAGGTGGCACAGATACGCAGTATTTT,NA,TRBJ2-3,NA,TRBV5-1
CASSQGMTAYNEQFF,TGCGCCAGCAGCCAAGGTATGACAGCCTACAATGAGCAGTTCTTC,few,TRBJ2-1,NA,TRBV4-3
CASSPGLAGVAHEQYF,TGTGCCAGCAGCCCGGGACTAGCGGGAGTGGCACACGAGCAGTACTTC,NA,TRBJ2-7,TRBD2,TRBV3-1/TRBV3-2
CASSLDRDNQPQHF,TGTGCCAGCAGTCTGGACAGGGACAATCAGCCCCAGCATTTT,NA,TRBJ1-5,TRBD1,TRBV27
CASSQGGGTEAFF,TGCGCCAGCAGTCAGGGGGGCGGCACTGAAGCTTTCTTT,NA,TRBJ1-1,TRBD1,TRBV10-1
CASSLGNSYGEAFF,TGTGCCAGCAGCTTAGGTAATAGTTACGGTGAAGCTTTCTTT,NA,TRBJ1-1,NA,TRBV7-2
CASSTGGEGSPLHF,TGCGCCAGCAGTACAGGGGGCGAGGGATCACCCCTCCACTTT,few,TRBJ1-6,TRBD1,TRBV10-1
CSVEGLANEQFF,TGCAGCGTTGAAGGACTAGCCAATGAGCAGTTCTTC,NA,TRBJ2-1,TRBD2,TRBV29-1
CASSLRQGNSQPQHF,TGTGCCAGCAGTTTGCGACAGGGGAACAGTCAGCCCCAGCATTTT,NA,TRBJ1-5,TRBD1,TRBV28
CASSQGVRDYLHNEQFF,TGTGCCAGCAGCCAAGGAGTTCGGGACTACCTACACAATGAGCAGTTCTTC,NA,TRBJ2-1,TRBD2,TRBV4-2
CASSPDRSEAFF,TGTGCCAGCTCACCGGACAGGAGTGAAGCTTTCTTT,NA,TRBJ1-1,TRBD1,TRBV18
CATSRDYGQGGYYGYTF,TGTGCCACCAGCAGAGATTATGGTCAGGGAGGATACTATGGCTACACCTTC,NA,TRBJ1-2,NA,TRBV15
CASSLGRGIDYGYTF,TGTGCCAGCAGCCTCGGCAGAGGGATCGACTATGGCTACACCTTC,NA,TRBJ1-2,NA,TRBV14
CASSLSGRTEAFF,TGTGCCAGCAGCTTAAGCGGGCGCACTGAAGCTTTCTTT,NA,TRBJ1-1,NA,TRBV5-5
CASSLTDTTDTQYF,TGCGCCAGCAGCTTAACGGACACCACAGATACGCAGTATTTT,NA,TRBJ2-3,NA,TRBV5-1
CASRGQGIVTEAFF,TGTGCCAGCAGGGGACAGGGGATTGTCACTGAAGCTTTCTTT,NA,TRBJ1-1,TRBD1,TRBV6-6
CATSRDLAGTTSYEQYF,TGTGCCACCAGCAGAGATCTCGCAGGGACAACCTCTTACGAGCAGTACTTC,NA,TRBJ2-7,NA,TRBV15
CASSPLGTGEKLFF,TGTGCCAGCAGCCCCCTCGGAACGGGTGAAAAACTGTTTTTT,NA,TRBJ1-4,NA,TRBV7-9
CASSSPGAGAEYEQYF,TGTGCCAGCAGTTCCCCCGGGGCGGGAGCGGAATACGAGCAGTACTTC,NA,TRBJ2-7,TRBD2,TRBV28
CASSPSMGSTNEKLFF,TGTGCCAGCTCACCGAGCATGGGCTCAACTAATGAAAAACTGTTTTTT,NA,TRBJ1-4,NA,TRBV18
CASSVIQGADTDTQYF,TGTGCCAGCAGCGTTATTCAGGGGGCAGACACAGATACGCAGTATTTT,NA,TRBJ2-3,NA,TRBV21-1
CASRRQGVDTDTQYF,TGCGCCAGCAGACGTCAGGGGGTCGACACAGATACGCAGTATTTT,NA,TRBJ2-3,TRBD1,TRBV5-1
CASSFIGTNTGELFF,TGTGCCAGCAGCTTTATCGGGACGAACACCGGGGAGCTGTTTTTT,NA,TRBJ2-2,NA,TRBV11-2
CASSPSEGLAGATDTQYF,TGTGCCAGCAGCCCCTCCGAAGGACTAGCGGGAGCCACAGATACGCAGTATTTT,NA,TRBJ2-3,TRBD2,TRBV13
CASSEGAGGNIQYF,TGTGCCAGCAGTGAAGGGGCAGGGGGTAATATTCAGTACTTC,NA,TRBJ2-4,TRBD1,TRBV6-1
CASSPVRLAGVLDTQYF,TGTGCCAGCTCCCCCGTCCGGCTAGCGGGTGTTCTAGATACGCAGTATTTT,NA,TRBJ2-3,TRBD2,TRBV18
CASSLRASSMDSEAFF,TGTGCCAGCAGCTTAAGGGCCAGCTCAATGGACTCTGAAGCTTTCTTT,NA,TRBJ1-1,NA,TRBV7-3
CASSYGGGDYNSPLHF,TGTGCCAGCAGTTACGGAGGGGGCGACTATAATTCACCCCTCCACTTT,NA,TRBJ1-6,TRBD1,TRBV6-6
CASNPLGGPLHF,TGTGCCAGCAACCCCTTGGGGGGTCCCCTCCACTTT,NA,TRBJ1-6,NA,TRBV28
CASSLTQDTNQPQHF,TGTGCCAGTAGCCTTACCCAGGACACTAATCAGCCCCAGCATTTT,NA,TRBJ1-5,NA,TRBV19
CASSDGQTEAFF,TGTGCCAGCAGTGACGGACAGACCGAAGCTTTCTTT,NA,TRBJ1-1,NA,TRBV6-4
CATSDSRRGEREFVF,TGTGCCACCAGTGATTCGCGAAGGGGGGAGCGGGAGTTCGTCTTC,NA,TRBJ2-1,TRBD2,TRBV24-1
CASTPASGTGELFF,TGCGCCAGCACCCCCGCTAGCGGGACCGGGGAGCTGTTTTTT,NA,TRBJ2-2,TRBD2,TRBV5-1
CASSRTGGGRVYEQYF,TGTGCCAGCTCACGGACAGGGGGCGGTCGGGTTTACGAGCAGTACTTC,few,TRBJ2-7,TRBD1,TRBV18
CASIFGVSGTEAFF,TGTGCCAGCATCTTCGGGGTCTCTGGCACTGAAGCTTTCTTT,NA,TRBJ1-1,NA,TRBV2
CASSLGVLAGGELFF,TGTGCCAGCAGCTTAGGGGTGCTAGCGGGCGGGGAGCTGTTTTTT,NA,TRBJ2-2,TRBD2,TRBV7-2
CAWSRPSDSAYEQYF,TGTGCCTGGAGCCGACCCTCGGACAGCGCCTACGAGCAGTACTTC,once,TRBJ2-7,NA,TRBV30
CAWRGRGGLNTEAFF,TGTGCCTGGAGGGGACGGGGGGGATTGAACACTGAAGCTTTCTTT,once,TRBJ1-1,NA,TRBV30
CASSLTGLYNSPLHF,TGTGCCAGCAGTTTAACAGGGCTCTATAATTCACCCCTCCACTTT,NA,TRBJ1-6,NA,TRBV27
CASSSPVTGVDTQYF,TGTGCCAGCAGCTCCCCCGTCACAGGGGTAGATACGCAGTATTTT,NA,TRBJ2-3,TRBD1,TRBV11-1
CASSQDWGVGTGELFF,TGCGCCAGCAGCCAAGATTGGGGGGTGGGCACCGGGGAGCTGTTTTTT,NA,TRBJ2-2,NA,TRBV4-3
CASSVVTGQGDGYTF,TGTGCCAGCAGCGTAGTGACGGGACAGGGTGATGGCTACACCTTC,NA,TRBJ1-2,TRBD1,TRBV9
CASSSVSTDTQYF,TGTGCCAGCAGCTCCGTGTCCACAGATACGCAGTATTTT,NA,TRBJ2-3,NA,TRBV5-6
CASRDRSSGELFF,TGTGCCAGCAGGGACAGATCGTCCGGGGAGCTGTTTTTT,NA,TRBJ2-2,NA,TRBV9
CASSQGTPLAGYGNEQFF,TGCGCCAGCAGCCAAGGTACCCCACTAGCGGGCTACGGCAATGAGCAGTTCTTC,NA,TRBJ2-1,TRBD2,TRBV4-1
CASRFEREAYQETQYF,TGTGCCAGCCGCTTCGAGCGGGAGGCGTACCAAGAGACCCAGTACTTC,NA,TRBJ2-5,TRBD2,TRBV2
CASRKAGTEKYGYTF,TGTGCCAGCCGGAAGGCGGGGACGGAGAAATATGGCTACACCTTC,NA,TRBJ1-2,NA,TRBV28
CASSQDRAGGLAKNIQYF,TGCGCCAGCAGCCAAGATCGGGCGGGGGGGCTAGCCAAAAACATTCAGTACTTC,NA,TRBJ2-4,TRBD2,TRBV4-3
CSASAWEGYNEQFF,TGCAGTGCTAGTGCGTGGGAGGGCTACAATGAGCAGTTCTTC,NA,TRBJ2-1,TRBD2,TRBV20-1